The clone carrying this T cell receptor (beta chain) was detected ten times or more. No antigen is known for it. The data were obtained in a study of post-analysis software for immune sequencing data. As for the study in general: Several disease courses (relapsing-remitting, secondary progressive and progressive-relapsing) of multiple sclerosis were included.

Whole-study results and caveats: TRBV segments more frequent in patients than in controls numbered a few and included TRBV5-6, TRBV5-1 and TRBV20-1. Controls showed significantly higher normalized Chao1 diversity than did multiple sclerosis patients.

The CDR3 totals 15 residues. Per germline, CDR1 SQVTM and CDR2 ANQGSEA. Trimming removed 3 bases from V and 0 bases from J, with 12 bases in between. Unique molecular identifiers featured in each of the TCR beta cDNA libraries. Each CDR3 protein gets one entry after TCRdb re-called the PCR reads with MiXCR. In the table there are roughly 700,000 distinct CDR3 sequences, about 27% of which are singletons. This chain joins TRBV29-1 and TRBJ2-1; D gene uncertain. The sequence derives from a girl aged 10-17 years with multiple sclerosis. What was sequenced was blood. The DNA of the CDR3 is TGCAGCGTTGAGGGCAGCGTGAGCTCCTACAATGAGCAGTTCTTC. This codes for CSVEGSVSSYNEQFF.